This record covers a single T cell receptor (beta chain). This sample stems from a study of blood T cell repertoires in COVID-19. Study details: Nucleic acid was either cDNA or gDNA, and it came from T cells, B-cell-depleted T cells, or PBMCs.

The CDR3 totals 14 residues. The germline V gene encodes CDR1 WSHSY and CDR2 SAAADI. V was trimmed by 6 bases and J by 5 bases, leaving 11 bases between them. Study members were between about 18 and 100 years old and lived in 24 US regions. Participant-reported clinical history was the basis for cohort assignment. In the original processing: Estimation of nucleated cell counts was performed using reference gene primer amplification. Some clones are missing from TCRdb's copy, which holds only in-frame ones; the method was immunoSEQ multiplex PCR. That table supplies the V and J calls and clone size; D and trimming were determined from the DNA. This sample has about 260,000 clones, with about 86% found just once.

The origin of this receptor is a man aged 25 to 45 with acute COVID-19. V usage is TRBV10-2 and J usage is TRBJ1-6; D perhaps matches TRBD1 (5 bases). Sequenced input: PBMCs or T cells enriched from blood (not recorded which). Written as DNA, the CDR3 is TGCGCCAGCAGGCTGACAGAAGATAATTCACCCCTCCACTTT. It yields the protein CASRLTEDNSPLHF.